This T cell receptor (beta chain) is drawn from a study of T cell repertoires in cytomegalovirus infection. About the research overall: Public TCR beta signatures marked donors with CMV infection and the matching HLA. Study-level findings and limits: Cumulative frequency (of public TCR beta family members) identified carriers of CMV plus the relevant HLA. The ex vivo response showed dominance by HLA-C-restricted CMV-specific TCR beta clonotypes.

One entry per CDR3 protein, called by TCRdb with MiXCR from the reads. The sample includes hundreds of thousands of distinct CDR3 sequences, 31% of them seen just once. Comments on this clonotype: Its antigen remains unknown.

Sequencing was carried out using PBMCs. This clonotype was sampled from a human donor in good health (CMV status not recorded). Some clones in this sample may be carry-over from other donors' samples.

In nucleotides, the CDR3 is TGCGCCAGCAGACGACCAGAAGACTCTGGAAACACCATATATTTT. The encoded protein is CASRRPEDSGNTIYF. V usage is TRBV5-1 and J usage is TRBJ1-3; D is unresolved. CDR1 is SGHRS and CDR2 is YFSETQ in the germline V gene. V dropped 5 bases and J dropped 0 bases, with 12 bases sitting between them. The CDR3 has 15 amino acids.